This passage covers 16 T cell receptor beta chains from one sample sequenced in a study of blood T cell repertoires in COVID-19. TCRdb keeps only in-frame clones here, not all; method: immunoSEQ multiplex PCR. The sample shows roughly 66,000 clones, roughly 80% of them seen only once. The specimen was peripheral blood. The receptors here all came from a man aged 60-69 years with acute or convalescent COVID-19.

The J gene is TRBJ1-1, the V gene TRBV3-1 (or the pseudogene TRBV3-2), with TRBD1 matching over 8 bases. V shed 3 bases and J 5 bases; nucleotides not matched to a gene: 8. This CDR3 region has 15 residues. Germline V gene sequence: CDR1 LGHDT, CDR2 YNNKEL (reference sequence). The CDR3 DNA reads TGTGCCAGCAGCCAGAGGACAGGGAAGGGGACTGAAGCTTTCTTT. The encoded protein is CASSQRTGKGTEAFF.

About this clone itself: It is unclear where the CDR3 begins or ends on the DNA, so no DNA is shown, and the CDR3 is as TCRdb lists it. The rearrangement uses TRBV2 and TRBJ1-2; whether TRBD1, the table's D call, matches the DNA was not checked. Germline CDR1 is SNHLY and CDR2 is FYNNEI. Counting both end residues, the CDR3 totals 14 amino acids. The chain's CDR3 is CASRNPVGQGAPPF.

This clone was recorded a few times. The V gene is TRBV4-3, the J gene TRBJ2-6, with D possibly TRBD2 on 7 matching bases. The V end was cut by 1 base, the J end by 0 bases, with 13 bases between. Germline CDR1 and CDR2: LGHNA and YSLEER. This CDR3 contains 18 residues. CDR3 protein: CASSQAGEGGSGANVLTF. In DNA form, the CDR3 reads TGCGCCAGCAGCCAAGCAGGGGAGGGAGGCTCTGGGGCCAACGTCCTGACTTTC.

This sequence joins TRBV30 and TRBJ1-5, with 8 bases fitting TRBD1. There are 16 residues in the CDR3. V lost 2 bases, J lost 2 bases, and 8 bases stayed unmatched. CDR1 GTSNPN and CDR2 SVGIG come from the germline V gene (reference sequence). This CDR3 reads CAWSNLGQGGNQPQHF. In DNA, the CDR3 is TGTGCCTGGAGTAACTTAGGACAGGGAGGCAATCAGCCCCAGCATTTT.

The chain employs TRBV5-6 and TRBJ2-2, with TRBD1 matching 7 bases. V gave up 5 bases and J gave up 4 bases; unmatched junction bases: 5. The CDR3 contains 14 residues. CDR1 is SGHDT, CDR2 YYEEEE, per germline. CDR3 nucleotides: TGTGCCAGCAGTACAGGGGCGCGCACCGGGGAGCTGTTTTTT. This sequence encodes CASSTGARTGELFF.

The genes are TRBV5-1 and TRBJ2-7; D not certain. Germline CDR1 reads SGHRS; CDR2 reads YFSETQ. Trimming pared 0 bases from V and 0 bases from J, leaving 13 bases between. The CDR3 covers 16 residues. The CDR3 is CASSLDPARSSYEQYF. Written as DNA, the CDR3 is TGCGCCAGCAGCTTGGATCCCGCAAGGAGCTCCTACGAGCAGTACTTC.

The gene calls are TRBV2 and TRBJ1-2, with a tentative D call TRBD1 (5 bases). The CDR3 covers 14 residues. From germline, CDR1 is SNHLY and CDR2 FYNNEI. Trimming took 6 bases from V and 7 from J, leaving 18 bases between them. The CDR3 bases are TGTGCCAGCAGCGATGTTTCCAGGGCTAGTGGCTACACCTTC. Protein sequence: CASSDVSRASGYTF.

This clone was observed a handful of times. The V gene is TRBV5-1, the J gene TRBJ1-1; tentative D call: TRBD1 (6 bases). Germline V gives CDR1 SGHRS, CDR2 YFSETQ. Trimming took off 4 bases at V and 11 bases at J, with 21 bases between the two ends. This CDR3 region has 14 residues. CDR3 sequence (DNA): TGCGCCAGCAGCCTCCAGGGGCCTTCCGGATATGCTTTCTTT. Protein: CASSLQGPSGYAFF.

The chain is built from TRBV18 and TRBJ2-7, with 7 bases matching TRBD1. The J segment lost 3 bases and the V segment lost 3 bases, leaving 8 bases of the junction unmatched. Looked up from germline, CDR1 is KGHSH and CDR2 is LQKENI. This CDR3 comprises 15 residues. CDR3 bases: TGTGCCAGCTCACCTATCGCCCCAGGGGGCTACGAGCAGTACTTC. Its protein product is CASSPIAPGGYEQYF.

V is TRBV11-2 and J is TRBJ2-7; TRBD2 aligns across 10 bases. The V and J ends lost 4 bases and 3 bases, in that order; junction bases with no gene match: 6. Germline-derived CDR1 and CDR2 are SGHAT and FQNNGV. There are 15 residues in the CDR3. For the CDR3, the DNA is TGTGCCAGCAGCTATCAAGCGGGGGGGAACTACGAGCAGTACTTC. Its protein is CASSYQAGGNYEQYF.

V gene TRBV11-2 combines with J gene TRBJ1-2, with TRBD1 matching 11 bases. The CDR3 runs to 15 residues. The V and J ends lost 4 bases and 4 bases, in that order; junction bases with no gene match: 5. In germline, CDR1 is SGHAT, CDR2 FQNNGV. The CDR3 DNA reads TGTGCCAGCAGCTCAGGACAGGGGGCTGGCTATGGCTACACCTTC. Its translation is CASSSGQGAGYGYTF. The whole variable domain, remainder taken from reference TRBV11-2 and TRBJ1-2, is EAGVAQSPRYKIIEKRQSVAFWCNPISGHATLYWYQQILGQGPKLLIQFQNNGVVDDSQLPKDRFSAERLKGVDSTLKIQPAKLEDSAVYLCASSSGQGAGYGYTFGSGTRLTVV.

The genes are TRBV4-1 and TRBJ1-4, with D unresolved. CDR3 length: 11 amino acids. Germline assignment: CDR1 MGHRA and CDR2 YSYEKL. The V and J ends lost 4 bases and 11 bases respectively, with 8 bases between them. CDR3 DNA: TGCGCCAGCAGCCTCCCCGGGAAACTGTTTTTT. Protein sequence: CASSLPGKLFF.

V and J are TRBV4-3 and TRBJ1-1, with 9 bases matching TRBD1. Losses at the gene ends were 1 base for V and 2 bases for J; bases not matched to a gene: 2. The germline V gene encodes CDR1 LGHNA and CDR2 YSLEER. The CDR3 has 15 residues. In nucleotides, the CDR3 is TGCGCCAGCAGCCAAGGGGACAGGGTAAACACTGAAGCTTTCTTT. Amino acids: CASSQGDRVNTEAFF.

The CDR3 DNA sequence: TGTGCCAGCAGCCAAGTACCGGGACAGCTCACAGATACGCAGTATTTT. This gives the protein CASSQVPGQLTDTQYF. This chain links TRBV4-2 with TRBJ2-3; 7 positions agree with TRBD1. This CDR3 is 16 amino acids long. In germline, CDR1 is LGHNA, CDR2 YNFKEQ. V shed 1 base, J shed 2 bases, and the junction held 6 bases outside the gene matches.

In its sample, this clone was seen a few times. The rearrangement joins TRBV10-2 to TRBJ1-1; D is possibly TRBD1 (6 bases). Trimming pared 4 bases from V and 1 base from J, leaving 10 bases between. Germline lookup yields CDR1 WSHSY and CDR2 SAAADI. CDR3 length: 14 amino acids. The CDR3 is CASSAQGSNTEAFF. In DNA form, the CDR3 reads TGCGCCAGCAGTGCACAGGGATCGAACACTGAAGCTTTCTTT.

This sequence joins TRBV19 and TRBJ1-6, with D perhaps TRBD1 (6 bases). V was pared by 9 bases and J by 7 bases, with 16 bases between. The CDR3 loop spans 14 amino acids. Germline lookup yields CDR1 LNHDA and CDR2 SQIVND (reference sequence). The CDR3 region is CASKDTGRNSPLHF. CDR3 DNA sequence: TGTGCCAGCAAGGACACAGGGAGAAATTCACCCCTCCACTTT.